This T cell receptor (beta chain) was documented in a study of blood T cell repertoires in COVID-19. Study-level background: T cells, B-cell-depleted T cells, or PBMCs provided the cDNA or gDNA that served as material.

The germline CDR1 and CDR2 sequences are SGHTA and FQGTGA. Germline trimming cut 1 base from V and 5 bases from J; bases unmatched to any gene: 14. This CDR3 spans 19 amino acids. As originally analysed: Researchers report that nucleated cell counts were estimated from reference gene primer amplification. Produced via immunoSEQ multiplex PCR; TCRdb's table is partial and in-frame only. From that table come the V and J calls and clone size; the DNA was used to work out D and trimming. Of 250,000 to 300,000 clones in the sample, about 90% are singletons; the top ten hold 10%. The chain links TRBV7-3 to TRBJ2-2; 9 nucleotides match TRBD2. This TCR was sampled from a woman in her seventies with COVID-19, enrolled during active disease. Material: peripheral blood. The CDR3 sequence: CASSLRAGGPAGRTGELFF. Written as DNA, the CDR3 is TGTGCCAGCAGCTTAAGGGCGGGAGGGCCCGCTGGTCGAACCGGGGAGCTGTTTTTT.